Each of the 8 T cell receptor beta chains below was sequenced from the same sample in a study of cytomegalovirus exposure and HLA in healthy donors. The PCR contained 60 Vbeta and 13 Jbeta primers. The table came from immunoSEQ multiplex PCR; TCRdb's copy has only in-frame clones and leaves some out. The table records 160,000 or so clones, over 80% of them present only once. Sequences were obtained from PBMCs. Receptor source: a male donor in good health and CMV-seropositive.

V usage is TRBV19 and J usage is TRBJ1-1; tentatively, D is TRBD1 (6 bases). The CDR3 is 15 residues long. The germline CDR1 and CDR2 sequences are LNHDA and SQIVND (reference sequence). Trimming stripped 5 bases from V and 3 bases from J, with 16 bases between. The CDR3 DNA is TGTGCCAGTAGTCCCTACAGGGTAGTCCACACTGAAGCTTTCTTT. This encodes CASSPYRVVHTEAFF.

With regard to this clone: Relative to the germline gene, one junction end is altered; a read error may explain this. The CDR3 sequence: CASSSITGDELSFDNQPRHF. The DNA of the CDR3 is TGTGCCAGCAGCTCTATTACAGGGGACGAATTATCCTTTGACAATCAGCCCCGGCATTTT. The chain uses TRBV7-8 and TRBJ1-5; TRBD1 aligns across 7 bases. Germline V CDR1 and CDR2: SGHVS, FQNEAQ. This CDR3 comprises 20 residues.

The chain combines TRBV6-4 with TRBJ2-3; 7 bases are shared with TRBD2. The V gene end was trimmed by 2 bases and the J gene end by 3 bases; junction bases not matched to a gene: 2. Germline values: CDR1 MRHNA, CDR2 SNTAGT. CDR3 size: 14 residues. The CDR3 DNA sequence: TGTGCCAGCAGTGACGGGCGGGAGACAGATACGCAGTATTTT. Translation: CASSDGRETDTQYF.

The DNA for the CDR3 is TGTGCCAGCAGTTTAGGCAGGGAGGGTGGAATGAACACTGAAGCTTTCTTT. Amino acids: CASSLGREGGMNTEAFF. The V and J genes are TRBV27 and TRBJ1-1, with a possible D match to TRBD1 (5 bases). This CDR3 has 17 amino acids. The germline V and J ends were trimmed by 2 bases and 0 bases, with 16 bases remaining between them. Germline loops: CDR1 MNHEY, CDR2 SMNVEV (reference sequence).

The chain links TRBV6-6 to TRBJ1-6; tentatively, D is TRBD1 (5 bases). CDR1 is MNHNY and CDR2 is SVGAGI in the germline V gene (reference sequence). This CDR3 comprises 15 residues. Deletions cut 6 bases from V and 5 bases from J, with 14 bases between. The CDR3 spells CASSDTGHHNSPLHF. The CDR3, as DNA: TGTGCCAGCAGCGATACAGGACACCATAATTCACCCCTCCACTTT.

This clone was seen a handful of times. The rearrangement uses TRBV6-5 and TRBJ1-5; D may be TRBD1 (5 bases). There are 15 residues in the CDR3. Germline loops: CDR1 MNHEY, CDR2 SVGAGI. V shed 2 bases and J shed 2 bases, with 10 bases lying between them. The CDR3: CASSYAGDGNQPQHF. CDR3 DNA sequence: TGTGCCAGCAGTTACGCGGGGGACGGCAATCAGCCCCAGCATTTT.

This clone was seen more than once but under ten times. The chain couples TRBV4-3 to TRBJ2-7; the match to TRBD2 covers 10 bases. With 0 bases clipped from V and 3 bases from J, the junction kept 11 bases outside the gene matches. Germline loops: CDR1 LGHNA, CDR2 YSLEER. The CDR3 is 18 amino acids. The CDR3 protein is CASSQDGLAGETYYEQYF. CDR3 DNA: TGCGCCAGCAGCCAAGATGGGCTAGCGGGAGAGACGTACTACGAGCAGTACTTC.

The gene calls are TRBV4-1 and TRBJ1-5; 8 nucleotides agree with TRBD1. V was pared by 4 bases and J by 9 bases, with 11 bases of the junction left unmatched. The CDR3 has 15 residues. Looked up from germline, CDR1 is MGHRA and CDR2 is YSYEKL. CDR3 sequence (DNA): TGCGCCAGCAGCCTCCAATTGACAGGGGACAGGCCCCAGCATTTT. Its protein product is CASSLQLTGDRPQHF.